Following are 6 T cell receptor beta chains from one sample sequenced in a study of CD8+ T cells in alopecia areata. A panel of CD4, CD8alpha, NKG2D, NKG2ACE and other markers served to sort pooled cutaneous lymph node cells. Extraction and reverse transcription of RNA yielded cDNA as the sequencing template. Using immunoSEQ multiplex PCR, the repertoire was profiled, and TCRdb retains in-frame clones only, with some absent. This set yields about 9,000 clones and no singletons; the top ten hold 19%. Sequences were obtained from CD8+ T cells sorted from a lymph node. The origin of the receptors is a C3H/HeJ mouse with alopecia areata. Strain haplotype at MHC: H2-k.

This clone was observed many times. Gene names follow the mouse nomenclature. The missing CDR3 end, 4 residues past where the read stops, is filled in from the germline J gene. The V call is TRBV13-3, the J call TRBJ2-7; TRBD2 might be the D (5 bases). Germline V CDR1 and CDR2: NNHDY, SYVADS. V lost 5 bases to trimming and J lost 0 bases, with 9 bases between them. CDR3 length: 13 amino acids. This CDR3 is CASRMGSSYEQYF. The sequenced part of the CDR3 DNA is TGTGCCAGCAGGATGGGGAGCTCCTAT.

This clone was seen repeatedly, ten times or more. The genes and germline here are from mouse. The sequence runs out 4 residues before the end of the CDR3; the remainder is reconstructed from the germline J gene. This sequence joins TRBV17 and TRBJ2-1; 7 bases are shared with TRBD1. V dropped 6 bases and J dropped 3; count of bases not matched to a gene: 2. The germline V gene has CDR1 MNHDT and CDR2 YYDKIL. The CDR3 is 13 residues long. Partial CDR3 DNA: TGTGCTAGCAGCCGGGACAGCTATGCT. Protein sequence: CASSRDSYA. The CDR3 as a whole reads CASSRDSYAEQFF.

This clone was seen at least ten times. The genes are named according to mouse. The read comes to an end 4 residues before the CDR3 does, leaving the germline J gene to fill in the end. The chain is built from TRBV31 and TRBJ2-1; D ambiguous. Trimming stripped 3 bases from V and 0 bases from J, with 6 bases between. CDR1 is GKSSPN, CDR2 SITVG, per germline. This CDR3 has 13 residues. The CDR3 region is CAWSQHNYAEQFF. The DNA read from the CDR3 is TGTGCCTGGAGCCAACATAACTATGCT.

This clone is termed medium-sized. Genes and germline come from the mouse. The CDR3 is cut off 3 residues early in the read; its end comes from the germline J gene. The rearrangement links TRBV19 to TRBJ1-6; D may be TRBD1 (5 bases). TRBJ1-6 is an open reading frame, and its role is uncertain. The CDR3 has 14 residues. Deletions cut 2 bases from V and 4 bases from J, with 7 bases between. Looked up from germline, CDR1 is FNHDT and CDR2 is SITEND (reference sequence). The DNA read from the CDR3 is TGTGCCAGCAGTATGGAGGGGTATAATTCGCCC. Translated: CASSMEGYNSP. The entire CDR3 reads CASSMEGYNSPLYF.

Details on this clone: Mouse gene names and germline throughout. Read coverage stops 4 residues before the CDR3 terminus; the germline J gene supplies the remainder. The chain joins TRBV4 to TRBJ1-1; 7 nucleotides agree with TRBD1. The length of the CDR3 is 14 residues. J gave up 1 base and V 4 bases, and 3 bases lay outside the gene matches. Germline assignment: CDR1 LGHDT and CDR2 YNNKQL (reference sequence). CDR3 region: CASSSTGWNTEVFF. The DNA read from the CDR3 is TGTGCCAGCAGCTCGACAGGGTGGAACACA.

This clone was observed many times. Gene names follow the mouse nomenclature. The read ends 4 residues early relative to the CDR3; the germline J gene fills the gap. This sequence joins TRBV13-3 and TRBJ2-3; 8 bases are a match to TRBD2. There are 15 residues in the CDR3. J was trimmed by 0 bases and V by 5 bases; bases with no gene match: 5. Looked up from germline, CDR1 is NNHDY and CDR2 is SYVADS. The CDR3 bases that were read are TGTGCCAGCAGCTTGACTGGGGTTAGTGCAGAA. Its translation is CASSLTGVSAE. The whole CDR3 sequence is CASSLTGVSAETLYF.